The entry that follows covers one T cell receptor (beta chain) sequence. Per germline, CDR1 LNHDA and CDR2 SQIVND (reference sequence). Between the trimmed V and J ends, which lost 5 bases and 5 bases, there was a span of 15 bases. The length of the CDR3 is 14 residues. The protocol was immunoSEQ multiplex PCR, while the TCRdb copy is restricted to in-frame clones and leaves out a portion. The sample has some 96,000 clones; around 95% are singletons. The data belong to a study of technical replicates of blood from a few donors. The sample was T cells isolated from PBMCs. This TCR derives from a human donor in good health. The chain uses TRBV19 and TRBJ2-5, with D possibly TRBD2 on 6 matching bases. The CDR3 protein is CASSPLAGLETQYF. The CDR3 DNA is TGTGCCAGTAGTCCCCTCGCGGGATTGGAGACCCAGTACTTC.